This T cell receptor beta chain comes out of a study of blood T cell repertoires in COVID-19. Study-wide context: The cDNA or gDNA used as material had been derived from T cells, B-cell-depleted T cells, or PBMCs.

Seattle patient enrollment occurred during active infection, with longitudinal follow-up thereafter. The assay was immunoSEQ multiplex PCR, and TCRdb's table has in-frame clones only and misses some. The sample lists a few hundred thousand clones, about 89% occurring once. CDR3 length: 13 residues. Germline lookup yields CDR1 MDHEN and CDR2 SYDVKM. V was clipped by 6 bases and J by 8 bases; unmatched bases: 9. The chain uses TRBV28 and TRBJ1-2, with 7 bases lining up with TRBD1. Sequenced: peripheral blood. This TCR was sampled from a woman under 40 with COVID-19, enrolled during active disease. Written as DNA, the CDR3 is TGTGCCAGCAGAAGACAGGGCGGGGAAGGCTACACCTTC. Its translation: CASRRQGGEGYTF.